A selection of T cell receptor beta chains follows, all from one sample in a study of control samples from healthy donors and cancer patients. The table came from immunoSEQ multiplex PCR; TCRdb's copy has only in-frame clones and leaves some out. The sample records fewer than 200,000 clones, around 90% being singletons. Sequencing was performed on blood. The receptors stem from a man under 40 in good health. CDR3s include the opening cysteine and the closing phenylalanine or tryptophan. Size tells how often a clone was seen (once, few, many) or the class of an expanded clone, and some rows leave it out.

TRBJ2-4,TRBV27,.,CASSPGLAGYGNIQYF
TRBJ2-1,TRBV5-1,.,CASRWAGGSSYNEQFF
TRBJ2-1,TRBV24-1,.,CATSDPDRDVVPVIYNEQFF
TRBJ2-7,TRBV10-3,.,CAISERDYGGSYEQYF
TRBJ1-6,TRBV28,.,CASSLLRGSASPLHF
TRBJ2-7,TRBV10-3,.,CAIGGGQGVDEQYF
TRBJ1-2,TRBV29-1,few,CSVAPQQGEGYTF
TRBJ1-2,TRBV3-1/TRBV3-2,.,CASSQGGQGGYTF
TRBJ2-5,TRBV7-8,.,CASSSGGRNQETQYF
TRBJ2-7,TRBV29-1,.,CSVKGQGLREQYF
TRBJ2-5,TRBV19,.,CASGGVRETQYF
TRBJ2-5,TRBV3-1/TRBV3-2,.,CASSQRTSGKETQYF
TRBJ2-7,TRBV7-6,once,CASSAGQGYYEQYF
TRBJ1-2,TRBV12-3/TRBV12-4,.,CASYFQGAGGYTF
TRBJ1-1,TRBV7-2,.,CASSLWHRGGNTEAFF
TRBJ2-1,TRBV7-2,.,CASSLDGRVQFF
TRBJ2-3,TRBV27,once,CASSPAGLAGGVTDTQYF
TRBJ1-5,TRBV11-2,.,CASSLDGQGNQPQHF
TRBJ1-4,TRBV6-1,.,CASSEKGDRFGEKLFF
TRBJ2-1,TRBV18,once,CASSPPGTSGHNEQFF
TRBJ2-7,TRBV28,.,CASSITYEQYF
TRBJ1-6,TRBV7-9,.,CASSIGTGDSPLHF
TRBJ2-4,TRBV30,.,CAWSEGQGREYF
TRBJ1-2,TRBV11-3,.,CASSLDGYGYTF
TRBJ2-1,TRBV11-2,.,CASSLDASAEQFF
TRBJ2-1,TRBV7-2,.,CASTVGTGFYEQFF
TRBJ1-1,TRBV18,.,CASSPQGGTEAFF
TRBJ2-1,TRBV6-4,.,CASSDGTSGSYNEQFF
TRBJ2-1,TRBV4-1,.,CASSQPTSGSRNEQFF
TRBJ2-1,TRBV18,.,CASSPRSGISEQFF
TRBJ2-7,TRBV9,few,CASSVGGGGNEQYF
TRBJ1-3,TRBV28,.,CASSSGQLSGNTIYF